The 29 T cell receptor beta chains presented below share a single source sample, sequenced in a study of shared T cell receptors in the human thymus. Clones were sequenced by immunoSEQ multiplex PCR, and TCRdb holds only the in-frame ones, with some missing. The sample has roughly 550,000 clones, around 78% seen once. These data were likewise used in another study, on human thymus T cells.

The material sequenced was thymocytes. These receptors were collected from a boy in the first two years of life with a congenital heart defect.

The V gene is TRBV25-1, the J gene TRBJ2-7; maybe TRBD2 (6 bases). The CDR3 covers 14 residues. Germline V CDR1 and CDR2: MGHDK, SYGVNS. Trimming cost V 6 bases and J 5 bases, with 17 bases left between them. The CDR3 sequence: CASRARRAVDEQYF. DNA of the CDR3: TGTGCCAGCAGGGCCCGGAGGGCCGTCGACGAGCAGTACTTC.

The chain carries TRBV28 and TRBJ2-6; D unresolved. With 6 bases removed from V and 1 base from J, the gap between germline ends came to 10 bases. CDR3 length: 15 residues. Germline-derived CDR1 and CDR2 are MDHEN and SYDVKM. In nucleotides, the CDR3 is TGTGCCAGCAGAGAGACGGAGTCTGGGGCCAACGTCCTGACTTTC. It codes for CASRETESGANVLTF.

J is TRBJ1-2 and V is TRBV11-2, with a possible D match to TRBD1 (5 bases). V was trimmed by 5 bases and J by 0 bases, leaving 16 bases between them. There are 16 residues in the CDR3. Germline V gene data show CDR1 as SGHAT and CDR2 as FQNNGV. CDR3 nucleotides: TGTGCCAGCAGCGCCAGACAGAGAAGAACTAACTATGGCTACACCTTC. Amino acids: CASSARQRRTNYGYTF.

The CDR3 DNA follows: TGCAGCGTAGACTTCTCCCACACAGATACGCAGTATTTT. It codes for CSVDFSHTDTQYF. V gene TRBV29-1 combines with J gene TRBJ2-3; no clear D. The CDR3 spans 13 residues. Germline lookup yields CDR1 SQVTM and CDR2 ANQGSEA. With 6 bases removed from V and 2 bases from J, the gap between germline ends came to 12 bases.

The chain links TRBV5-1 to TRBJ2-6, with D possibly TRBD1 on 6 matching bases. The CDR3 is 17 amino acids. Per germline, CDR1 SGHRS and CDR2 YFSETQ. Trimming took off 0 bases at V and 0 bases at J, with 10 bases between the two ends. The CDR3 DNA reads as TGCGCCAGCAGCTTGGAAGGCAGGGGCTCTGGGGCCAACGTCCTGACTTTC. This codes for CASSLEGRGSGANVLTF.

The chain joins TRBV7-2 to TRBJ2-2; the match to TRBD2 covers 8 bases. Per the germline V gene, CDR1 is SGHTA and CDR2 is FQGNSA. The V gene end was trimmed by 5 bases and the J gene end by 5 bases; junction bases not matched to a gene: 7. The CDR3 sequence is 15 residues long. This CDR3 reads CASSPGLVCTGELFF. Here the CDR3 DNA reads TGTGCCAGCAGCCCGGGACTAGTGTGTACCGGGGAGCTGTTTTTT.

There are a few counts of this clone. The chain employs TRBV6-1 and TRBJ1-5; D may be TRBD1 (5 bases). V lost 5 bases and J lost 0, with 11 bases in between. CDR1 and CDR2 from the germline V gene are MNHNS and SASEGT. The CDR3 covers 15 residues. For the CDR3, the DNA is TGTGCCAGCAGTTCCAGGGCTAATAGCAATCAGCCCCAGCATTTT. Translated, it gives CASSSRANSNQPQHF.

J is TRBJ2-1 and V is TRBV7-7; 9 bases align to TRBD2. Losses at the gene ends were 3 bases for V and 0 bases for J; bases not matched to a gene: 3. CDR1 is SSHAT, CDR2 FNYEAQ, per germline (reference sequence). The CDR3 is made up of 16 amino acids. The CDR3 sequence: CASSFRLAASYNEQFF. The CDR3 nucleotides read TGTGCCAGCAGCTTCCGACTAGCGGCCTCCTACAATGAGCAGTTCTTC.

This clone was seen just once. J is TRBJ2-3 and V is TRBV18; 10 nucleotides match TRBD2. V lost 3 bases, J lost 1 base, and 1 base stayed unmatched. The CDR3 is 15 residues long. Germline assignment: CDR1 KGHSH and CDR2 LQKENI. This chain's CDR3 is CASSPGTSGTDTQYF. The CDR3 nucleotides are TGTGCCAGCTCACCCGGGACTAGCGGCACAGATACGCAGTATTTT. Full variable domain (rest looked up from reference TRBV18 and TRBJ2-3): NAGVMQNPRHLVRRRGQEARLRCSPMKGHSHVYWYRQLPEEGLKFMVYLQKENIIDESGMPKERFSAEFPKEGPSILRIQQVVRGDSAAYFCASSPGTSGTDTQYFGPGTRLTVL.

The J gene is TRBJ2-7, the V gene TRBV5-4; 7 bases fit TRBD2. There are 17 residues in the CDR3. V was pared by 0 bases and J by 3 bases, with 12 bases of the junction left unmatched. The germline V gene has CDR1 SGHNT and CDR2 YYREEE (reference sequence). Here the CDR3 DNA reads TGTGCCAGCAGCTTGGGGGGGGTGCAGGGACTATTCTACGAGCAGTACTTC. It specifies CASSLGGVQGLFYEQYF. The entire variable domain, with the rest obtained from reference TRBV5-4 and TRBJ2-7, is as follows: ETGVTQSPTHLIKTRGQQVTLRCSSQSGHNTVSWYQQALGQGPQFIFQYYREEENGRGNFPPRFSGLQFPNYSSELNVNALELDDSALYLCASSLGGVQGLFYEQYFGPGTRLTVT.

Turning to this clone: The same CDR3 is also encoded by other DNA sequences in this sample. This chain connects TRBV7-2 to TRBJ2-7, with 9 bases matching TRBD1. Trimming took 4 bases from V and 1 from J; bases not matched to a gene: 8. From germline, CDR1 is SGHTA and CDR2 FQGNSA. The CDR3 has 16 amino acids. CDR3 region: CASSSNPGQGSYEQYF. Written as DNA, the CDR3 is TGTGCCAGCAGCTCGAATCCGGGACAGGGTTCCTACGAGCAGTACTTC.

The CDR3 reads CASAPQLAGGPQYF. In nucleotides, the CDR3 is TGTGCCAGCGCTCCCCAACTAGCGGGGGGGCCCCAGTACTTC. The V call is TRBV7-6, the J call TRBJ2-5, with 13 bases lining up with TRBD2. Germline CDR1 reads SGHVS; CDR2 reads FNYEAQ. The CDR3 runs to 14 residues. J was trimmed by 9 bases and V by 8 bases; bases with no gene match: 9.

The chain employs TRBV27 and TRBJ2-7; D might be TRBD1 (5 bases). CDR1 and CDR2 from the germline V gene are MNHEY and SMNVEV (reference sequence). Trimming cost V 4 bases and J 3 bases, with 22 bases left between them. The CDR3 has 17 residues. In DNA form, the CDR3 reads TGTGCCAGCAGTTCGATGATAGTGGGGCGGACCAGCTACGAGCAGTACTTC. Encoded protein: CASSSMIVGRTSYEQYF.

This clone was observed once. The chain has TRBV21-1 and TRBJ2-5; TRBD2, the table's D call, lacks a check against the DNA. TRBV21-1 is a known pseudogene. The CDR3 spans 18 residues. The CDR3, as DNA: TGTGCCAGCACCCATACCCTCCTTCCTTCGCGCTTACAAGAGACCCAGTACTTC. Translating gives CASTHTLLPSRLQETQYF.

The chain links TRBV27 to TRBJ2-7, with TRBD2 matching 10 bases. CDR1 and CDR2 from the germline V gene are MNHEY and SMNVEV (reference sequence). CDR3 length: 14 residues. The V and J ends lost 8 bases and 7 bases, in that order; junction bases with no gene match: 11. CDR3 DNA sequence: TGTGCCAGCGGCTCCGGGACTAGCGCCTTAGAGCAGTACTTC. Translating gives CASGSGTSALEQYF.

The gene calls are TRBV14 and TRBJ2-7; perhaps TRBD1 as D (5 bases). Germline V gene sequence: CDR1 SGHDN, CDR2 FVKESK. The CDR3 has 14 residues. The V and J ends lost 1 base and 3 bases respectively, with 10 bases between them. The CDR3 sequence is CASSQGTPIYEQYF. The CDR3 DNA sequence: TGTGCCAGCAGCCAAGGGACACCAATCTACGAGCAGTACTTC.

CDR3 loop: CAWSVGSQGYTF. In nucleotides, the CDR3 is TGTGCCTGGAGTGTCGGGAGCCAAGGCTACACCTTC. This chain uses TRBV30 with TRBJ1-2; D gene uncertain. There are 12 residues in the CDR3. With 0 bases removed from V and 8 bases from J, the gap between germline ends came to 10 bases. Germline values: CDR1 GTSNPN, CDR2 SVGIG (reference sequence).

Written as DNA, the CDR3 is TGTGCCAGCAGCTTAGTAGCGGGAGAACTCAGCTCCTACGAGCAGTACTTC. Its translation: CASSLVAGELSSYEQYF. The chain couples TRBV7-2 to TRBJ2-7, with 9 positions matching TRBD2. Losses at the gene ends were 1 base for V and 0 bases for J; bases not matched to a gene: 7. CDR3 length: 17 amino acids. CDR1 and CDR2 (germline): SGHTA, FQGNSA. Full variable domain (remainder filled in from reference TRBV7-2 and TRBJ2-7): GAGVSQSPSNKVTEKGKDVELRCDPISGHTALYWYRQSLGQGLEFLIYFQGNSAPDKSGLPSDRFSAERTGGSVSTLTIQRTQQEDSAVYLCASSLVAGELSSYEQYFGPGTRLTVT.

This chain connects TRBV25-1 to TRBJ2-1; 10 bases fit TRBD2. The CDR3 consists of 14 residues. Germline V gene lookup returns CDR1 MGHDK and CDR2 SYGVNS. V shed 8 bases, J shed 6 bases, and the junction held 7 bases outside the gene matches. In nucleotides, the CDR3 is TGTGCCAGCTCCACTAGCGGGACCTGCAATGAGCAGTTCTTC. Translating it yields CASSTSGTCNEQFF.

The DNA of the CDR3 is TGCGCCAGCAGCCAAGCAGGGACAGGGAGCACAGATACGCAGTATTTT. Amino acid sequence: CASSQAGTGSTDTQYF. The chain has TRBV4-3 and TRBJ2-3; 9 bases agree with TRBD1. After removal of 1 base from V and 0 bases from J, the junction contained 2 bases not matched to a gene. The CDR3 totals 16 residues. CDR1 LGHNA and CDR2 YSLEER come from the germline V gene.

The CDR3 DNA sequence: TGTGCCAGCAGTTTTGGGACAGGGAGCGAGCAGTACTTC. Translating it yields CASSFGTGSEQYF. The chain carries TRBV6-5 and TRBJ2-7, with 9 bases fitting TRBD1. Germline trimming cut 4 bases from V and 6 bases from J; bases unmatched to any gene: 4. This CDR3 is 13 amino acids long. CDR1 and CDR2 (germline): MNHEY, SVGAGI.

This clone was seen just once. V gene TRBV11-2 combines with J gene TRBJ2-7; TRBD2 agrees at 7 bases. Looked up from germline, CDR1 is SGHAT and CDR2 is FQNNGV. V lost 5 bases, J lost 1 base, and 11 bases stayed unmatched. The length of the CDR3 is 16 residues. The CDR3 region is CASSRPLAQVSYEQYF. The CDR3 DNA reads as TGTGCCAGCAGCCGTCCACTAGCGCAGGTTTCCTACGAGCAGTACTTC.

This clone was found once. V usage is TRBV5-4 and J usage is TRBJ2-2; 7 nucleotides match TRBD2. CDR1 is SGHNT, CDR2 YYREEE, per germline (reference sequence). After removal of 0 bases from V and 6 bases from J, the junction contained 5 bases not matched to a gene. CDR3 length: 15 residues. In DNA form, the CDR3 reads TGTGCCAGCAGCTTGGGACTAGCAGAACCCGGGGAGCTGTTTTTT. Translation gives CASSLGLAEPGELFF.

The chain links TRBV27 to TRBJ2-1, with 9 bases lining up with TRBD1. The CDR3 consists of 19 residues. The trim removed 0 bases at V and 6 bases at J, leaving 15 bases unmatched. Looked up from germline, CDR1 is MNHEY and CDR2 is SMNVEV (reference sequence). The CDR3 sequence: CASSLSPPLGGTGINEQFF. CDR3 nucleotides: TGTGCCAGCAGTTTATCGCCTCCTTTGGGCGGGACAGGGATCAATGAGCAGTTCTTC.

The genes are TRBV15 and TRBJ1-1; 7 positions match TRBD1. Germline values: CDR1 LNHNV, CDR2 YYDKDF (reference sequence). The CDR3 extends over 16 amino acids. V was clipped by 0 bases and J by 1 base; unmatched bases: 5. CDR3 DNA: TGTGCCACCAGCAGAGACCACAGGGGAGGGAACACTGAAGCTTTCTTT. Translation: CATSRDHRGGNTEAFF.

The genes are TRBV15 and TRBJ1-2; a possible D gene is TRBD1 (5 bases). Germline CDR1 and CDR2: LNHNV and YYDKDF (reference sequence). The CDR3 is 14 residues long. Between the trimmed V and J ends, which lost 3 bases and 8 bases, there was a span of 16 bases. CDR3 bases: TGTGCCACCAGCAGGCAGGGCGCCCCGGAAGGCTACACCTTC. This sequence encodes CATSRQGAPEGYTF.

This sequence joins TRBV10-3 and TRBJ1-1, with D possibly being TRBD1 (5 bases). The CDR3 runs 12 residues. CDR1 ENHRY and CDR2 SYGVKD come from the germline V gene. The V end lost 11 bases, the J end lost 3 bases, and 13 bases lay between the germline ends. The CDR3 sequence: CACRGVDTEAFF. The CDR3 DNA reads TGTGCCTGCCGGGGGGTGGACACTGAAGCTTTCTTT.

The chain joins TRBV11-2 to TRBJ2-7, with 7 bases matching TRBD1. The CDR3 consists of 14 residues. The V and J ends lost 5 bases and 3 bases, in that order; junction bases with no gene match: 7. Germline lookup yields CDR1 SGHAT and CDR2 FQNNGV. CDR3 nucleotide sequence: TGTGCCAGCAGCCCGACAGGGAAAAGCTACGAGCAGTACTTC. This codes for CASSPTGKSYEQYF. The variable domain in full, completed from reference TRBV11-2 and TRBJ2-7, reads EAGVAQSPRYKIIEKRQSVAFWCNPISGHATLYWYQQILGQGPKLLIQFQNNGVVDDSQLPKDRFSAERLKGVDSTLKIQPAKLEDSAVYLCASSPTGKSYEQYFGPGTRLTVT.

The chain's CDR3 is CASSPGQRDNEQFF. The CDR3 nucleotides read TGTGCCAGCAGTCCGGGACAGAGAGACAATGAGCAGTTCTTC. This chain joins TRBV27 and TRBJ2-1; 7 bases are shared with TRBD1. This CDR3 spans 14 amino acids. Germline V gene lookup returns CDR1 MNHEY and CDR2 SMNVEV (reference sequence). J gave up 5 bases and V 5 bases, and 6 bases lay outside the gene matches.